This T cell receptor beta chain was documented in a study of shared clonotypes between healthy human individuals. Turning to the study itself: Three CD4 naive, three CD4 memory, two CD8 naive and one CD8 memory plate were used per donor.

This CDR3 has 16 residues. J was trimmed by 6 bases and V by 0 bases; bases with no gene match: 5. Germline-derived CDR1 and CDR2 are LNHNV and YYDKDF (reference sequence). Only in-frame clones appear in the TCRdb table, and some are missing; sequencing was by immunoSEQ multiplex PCR. Counted here are more than 80,000 clones, 67% occurring once; the ten biggest clones make up 45% to 50%. General observations from the study: Memory subsets had estimated richness that was generally smaller than that of naive subsets. The genetic and exposure-history diversity represented was limited by few donors.

Points on this clone: Antigen specificity is unknown.

Sequencing input: memory CD8+ T cells sorted from blood. As for subset: CD45RO+ cells pooled with CCR7-negative TemRA cells. The sequence derives from a man aged 25 to 45 in good health. The J gene is TRBJ2-1, the V gene TRBV15, with 10 bases fitting TRBD2. CDR3 in DNA: TGTGCCACCAGCAGAGACGGAGCGGGAGGGCCCAATGAGCAGTTCTTC. Translation: CATSRDGAGGPNEQFF.